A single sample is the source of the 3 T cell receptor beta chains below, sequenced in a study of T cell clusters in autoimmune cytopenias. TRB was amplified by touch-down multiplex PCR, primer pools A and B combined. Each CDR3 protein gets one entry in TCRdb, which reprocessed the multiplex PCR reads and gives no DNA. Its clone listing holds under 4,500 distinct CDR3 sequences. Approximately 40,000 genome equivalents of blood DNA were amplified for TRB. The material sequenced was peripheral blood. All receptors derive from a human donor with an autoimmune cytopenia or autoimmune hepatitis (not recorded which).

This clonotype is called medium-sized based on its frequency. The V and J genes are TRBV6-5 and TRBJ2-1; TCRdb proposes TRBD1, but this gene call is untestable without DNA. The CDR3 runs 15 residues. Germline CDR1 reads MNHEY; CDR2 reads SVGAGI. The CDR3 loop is CASSFGTSSYNEQFF.

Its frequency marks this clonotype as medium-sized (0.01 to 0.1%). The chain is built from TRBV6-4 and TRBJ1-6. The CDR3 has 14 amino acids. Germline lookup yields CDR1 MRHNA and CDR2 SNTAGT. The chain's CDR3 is CASREQAYNSPLHF.

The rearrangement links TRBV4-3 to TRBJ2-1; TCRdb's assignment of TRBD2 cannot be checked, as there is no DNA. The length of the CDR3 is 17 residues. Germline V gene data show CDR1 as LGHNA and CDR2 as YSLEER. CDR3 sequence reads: CASSQPIAGDAYNEQFF.